The text below deals with one T cell receptor (beta chain). CDR1 is SGHDT and CDR2 is YYEEEE in the germline V gene. Between the trimmed V and J ends, which lost 0 bases and 6 bases, there was a span of 11 bases. The CDR3 runs 14 residues. The entry originates in a study of PD-1 blockade in mismatch repair-deficient tumors. Method: immunoSEQ multiplex PCR; TCRdb's copy keeps in-frame clones and lacks some. The sample holds about 120,000 clones, roughly 80% seen once. The sample consisted of peripheral blood, taken roughly 13 months after starting pembrolizumab. The gene calls are TRBV5-6 and TRBJ2-3, with D possibly being TRBD2 (5 bases). This TCR was recovered from an adult with mismatch repair-deficient cancer. CDR3 sequence: CASSLVSSSDTQYF. The CDR3 DNA reads as TGTGCCAGCAGCTTGGTCTCTAGCAGTGATACGCAGTATTTT.